These 26 T cell receptor beta chains came from one sample sequenced in a study of blood T cell repertoires in COVID-19 (dated by TCRdb to 2018 to 2020). To prepare the library, the immunoSEQ multiplex PCR assay was applied. TCRdb carries this immuneACCESS record with in-frame sequences only. Its versions omit some clonotypes, under half of them owing to an unresolved V gene in the studies checked, with the rest unexplained. Within this sample are under 75,000 clones, with approximately 79% of them counted one time only. The top ten clonotypes cover around 6% of the sample. Material: peripheral blood. The receptors originated from a woman in her 70s with acute or convalescent COVID-19.

A single count supports this clone. The chain combines TRBV2 with TRBJ1-2, with 9 bases fitting TRBD1. V lost 4 bases, J lost 4 bases, and 7 bases stayed unmatched. The CDR3 is 15 residues long. Per germline, CDR1 SNHLY and CDR2 FYNNEI. CDR3 DNA: TGTGCCAGCAGTGGGGACAGGGTACGGGGCTATGGCTACACCTTC. Translated, it gives CASSGDRVRGYGYTF.

This chain's CDR3 is CAISLAGGGTDTQYF. CDR3 DNA sequence: TGTGCCATCAGCCTAGCGGGGGGTGGCACAGATACGCAGTATTTT. The V call is TRBV10-3, the J call TRBJ2-3; TRBD2 matches at 11 bases. The CDR3 length is 15 residues. Germline V gene sequence: CDR1 ENHRY, CDR2 SYGVKD. V gave up 6 bases and J gave up 1 base; unmatched junction bases: 3.

The chain uses TRBV7-9 and TRBJ2-1; D remains unclear. V was pared by 5 bases and J by 15 bases, with 14 bases between. Germline V lookup: CDR1 SEHNR, CDR2 FQNEAQ (reference sequence). This CDR3 spans 11 amino acids. The CDR3 sequence: CASSERVVTFF. In DNA, the CDR3 is TGTGCCAGCAGCGAAAGAGTCGTTACGTTCTTC.

The CDR3 nucleotides are TGTGCCAGCAGCTTAATCTCGGCGGGTGAGCAGTTCTTC. This translates into CASSLISAGEQFF. The chain links TRBV7-3 to TRBJ2-1, with a weak D call TRBD2 (5 bases). The CDR3 totals 13 residues. Trimming took off 1 base at V and 9 bases at J, with 10 bases between the two ends. The germline CDR1 and CDR2 sequences are SGHTA and FQGTGA.

This clone was seen only once. V usage is TRBV3-1 (or the pseudogene TRBV3-2) and J usage is TRBJ1-6, with a possible D match to TRBD1 (5 bases). V lost 0 bases, J lost 3 bases, and 9 bases lay in between. This CDR3 contains 16 residues. CDR1 and CDR2 from the germline V gene are LGHDT and YNNKEL (reference sequence). The CDR3 is CASSQDRVDYNSPLHF. CDR3 DNA: TGTGCCAGCAGCCAAGACAGGGTAGACTATAATTCACCCCTCCACTTT.

The V call is TRBV28, the J call TRBJ2-7; D gene uncertain. In germline, CDR1 is MDHEN, CDR2 SYDVKM. Trimming cost V 5 bases and J 0 bases, with 11 bases left between them. There are 14 residues in the CDR3. DNA for the CDR3: TGTGCCAGCAGTCTCCCCGGTGACTCCTACGAGCAGTACTTC. This sequence encodes CASSLPGDSYEQYF.

The chain has TRBV19 and TRBJ2-7, with TRBD1 matching 8 bases. This CDR3 comprises 14 residues. The germline V gene encodes CDR1 LNHDA and CDR2 SQIVND (reference sequence). The V segment lost 5 bases and the J segment 6 bases; nucleotides outside the gene matches: 9. The DNA for the CDR3 is TGTGCCAGTAGTTCCAGGGGGCGAGGGGGCGAGCAGTACTTC. Translating it yields CASSSRGRGGEQYF.

The chain is built from TRBV5-5 and TRBJ2-3; 10 positions match TRBD2. CDR3 length: 16 residues. Germline loops: CDR1 SGHKS, CDR2 YYEKEE (reference sequence). V lost 2 bases to trimming and J lost 6 bases; unmatched junction nucleotides: 9. The CDR3 is CASSFSSGGSKDTQYF. The CDR3 nucleotides are TGTGCCAGCAGCTTTTCTAGCGGGGGATCGAAGGATACGCAGTATTTT. Supplemented by reference TRBV5-5 and TRBJ2-3, the full variable domain reads DAGVTQSPTHLIKTRGQQVTLRCSPISGHKSVSWYQQVLGQGPQFIFQYYEKEERGRGNFPDRFSARQFPNYSSELNVNALLLGDSALYLCASSFSSGGSKDTQYFGPGTRLTVL.

The chain couples TRBV6-6 to TRBJ2-1, with TRBD2 matching 10 bases. Trimming removed 2 bases from V and 3 bases from J; junction bases left unmatched: 4. CDR3 length: 16 residues. The germline V gene has CDR1 MNHNY and CDR2 SVGAGI (reference sequence). The DNA for the CDR3 is TGTGCCAGCAGTTACCCCACTAGCGGGGACTACAATGAGCAGTTCTTC. Protein: CASSYPTSGDYNEQFF.

The chain has TRBV30 and TRBJ1-6, with D perhaps matching TRBD1 (6 bases). CDR1 is GTSNPN, CDR2 SVGIG, per germline (reference sequence). This CDR3 has 15 residues. V lost 0 bases, J lost 7 bases, and 13 bases lay in between. CDR3 sequence reads: CAWSVRGGRNSPLHF. In DNA, the CDR3 is TGTGCCTGGAGTGTACGGGGGGGCAGGAATTCACCCCTCCACTTT.

The chain employs TRBV3-1 (or the pseudogene TRBV3-2) and TRBJ2-5; 9 bases map to TRBD2. The germline V gene has CDR1 LGHDT and CDR2 YNNKEL (reference sequence). Trimming took 0 bases from V and 10 from J; bases not matched to a gene: 15. The CDR3 covers 17 residues. For the CDR3, the DNA is TGTGCCAGCAGCCAAGATCGGCTAGCGGGGCCCAAGCAATTCCAGTACTTC. Its protein product is CASSQDRLAGPKQFQYF.

V gene TRBV12-3 or TRBV12-4 combines with J gene TRBJ1-6; D remains ambiguous. Trimming shortened V by 3 bases and J by 7 bases, and 7 bases separated the two germline ends. The CDR3 sequence is 13 residues long. As DNA, the CDR3 is TGTGCCAGCAGTTTGAACAGCAATTCACCCCTCCACTTT. Protein product: CASSLNSNSPLHF.

The CDR3 DNA reads as TGTGCCAGCAGCTTGTGGGACAGGGATACTGGTGGCTACACCTTC. Its protein product is CASSLWDRDTGGYTF. J is TRBJ1-2 and V is TRBV5-8; 9 bases are shared with TRBD1. The CDR3 sequence is 15 residues long. With 1 base clipped from V and 7 bases from J, the junction kept 8 bases outside the gene matches. In germline, CDR1 is SGHTS, CDR2 YDEGEE.

The rearrangement uses TRBV11-2 and TRBJ2-6; D gene unclear. This CDR3 region has 15 residues. Germline V gene sequence: CDR1 SGHAT, CDR2 FQNNGV. V dropped 1 base and J dropped 0 bases, with 4 bases sitting between them. This CDR3 is CASSLGSSGANVLTF. For the CDR3, the DNA is TGTGCCAGCAGCTTAGGCAGCTCTGGGGCCAACGTCCTGACTTTC.

This clone was counted once. The genes are TRBV9 and TRBJ2-7; 10 bases map to TRBD2. CDR3 length: 15 residues. V lost 4 bases, J lost 6 bases, and 10 bases stayed unmatched. Germline CDR1 is SGDLS and CDR2 is YYNGEE. For the CDR3, the DNA is TGTGCCAGCAGCTTAGCGGGGGGTTCCCAGAGCGAGCAGTACTTC. It yields the protein CASSLAGGSQSEQYF.

This chain uses TRBV5-8 with TRBJ2-1; 12 bases line up with TRBD2. The CDR3 is 14 residues long. Per germline, CDR1 SGHTS and CDR2 YDEGEE. V trimming: 4 bases; J trimming: 13 bases; junction bases outside the gene matches: 9. The DNA for the CDR3 is TGTGCCAGCAGCCTCCTCCTAGCGGGGGGGCCCCAGTTCTTC. Translated: CASSLLLAGGPQFF.

In its sample, this clone was seen once. This rearrangement joins TRBV10-1 to TRBJ2-5; possible D gene TRBD1, 5 bases. Trimming cost V 3 bases and J 9 bases, with 17 bases left between them. This CDR3 has 14 residues. From germline, CDR1 is WNHNN and CDR2 SYGVQD (reference sequence). CDR3 sequence: CASSDQGLKAAQYF. DNA for the CDR3: TGCGCCAGCAGTGATCAGGGCCTCAAGGCGGCCCAGTACTTC.

The chain is built from TRBV14 and TRBJ1-6, with D possibly TRBD1 on 6 matching bases. CDR1 SGHDN and CDR2 FVKESK come from the germline V gene. The CDR3 sequence is 16 residues long. V dropped 3 bases and J dropped 6 bases, with 15 bases sitting between them. This CDR3 reads CASSQPGDTSNSPLHF. DNA of the CDR3: TGTGCCAGCAGCCAGCCCGGGGACACAAGTAATTCACCCCTCCACTTT.

This clone was observed a single time. The J gene is TRBJ2-7, the V gene TRBV28; maybe TRBD1 (6 bases). V was pared by 9 bases and J by 5 bases, with 32 bases between. Germline V gene data show CDR1 as MDHEN and CDR2 as SYDVKM. This CDR3 has 18 amino acids. Here the CDR3 DNA reads TGTGCCAGGGAAAGAGGGCCGCGTGGGCAGGGGTGTATCCACGAGCAGTACTTC. Translating gives CARERGPRGQGCIHEQYF.

This clone was seen once. The rearrangement uses TRBV5-6 and TRBJ2-5; D uncertain. The CDR3 is 11 amino acids. Trimming shortened V by 2 bases and J by 5 bases, and 4 bases separated the two germline ends. The V gene's germline CDR1 is SGHDT and CDR2 YYEEEE. The CDR3: CASSFGETQYF. CDR3 coding DNA: TGTGCCAGCAGCTTCGGGGAGACCCAGTACTTC.

The chain joins TRBV6-2 or TRBV6-3 to TRBJ1-2; 7 bases map to TRBD1. Trimming removed 6 bases from V and 6 bases from J; junction bases left unmatched: 4. The CDR3 is 12 residues long. The germline CDR1 and CDR2 sequences are MNHEY and SVGEGT. CDR3 DNA: TGTGCCAGCAGCGACAGGGCCCATGGCTACACCTTC. Translating gives CASSDRAHGYTF.

The chain links TRBV5-1 to TRBJ2-5, with 8 bases matching TRBD1. V lost 3 bases to trimming and J lost 4 bases; unmatched junction nucleotides: 2. Germline V gene sequence: CDR1 SGHRS, CDR2 YFSETQ. This CDR3 is 13 amino acids long. CDR3: CASSWGTGETQYF. The CDR3 DNA reads TGCGCCAGCAGCTGGGGGACAGGAGAGACCCAGTACTTC.

The gene calls are TRBV6-5 and TRBJ1-1; TRBD1 is a possible D gene (6 bases). In germline, CDR1 is MNHEY, CDR2 SVGAGI. The germline V and J ends were trimmed by 6 bases and 8 bases, with 10 bases remaining between them. The CDR3 runs to 11 residues. CDR3 loop: CASRSGTEAFF. In DNA form, the CDR3 reads TGTGCCAGCAGATCCGGGACAGAAGCTTTCTTT.

The chain combines TRBV29-1 with TRBJ1-2; a possible D gene is TRBD1 (6 bases). Trimming pared 5 bases from V and 7 bases from J, leaving 11 bases between. This CDR3 is built from 11 residues. Germline V CDR1 and CDR2: SQVTM, ANQGSEA. CDR3 sequence reads: CSVTTGSGYTF. The CDR3 DNA sequence: TGCAGCGTTACCACAGGGAGTGGCTACACCTTC.

The rearrangement uses TRBV14 and TRBJ1-6; tentatively, D is TRBD1 (6 bases). The germline V and J ends were trimmed by 0 bases and 4 bases, with 7 bases remaining between them. This CDR3 is 15 amino acids long. Per germline, CDR1 SGHDN and CDR2 FVKESK. CDR3: CASSQETGYNSPLHF. As DNA, the CDR3 is TGTGCCAGCAGCCAAGAAACAGGGTATAATTCACCCCTCCACTTT.

The rearrangement links TRBV28 to TRBJ2-7; the match to TRBD1 covers 10 bases. With 5 bases clipped from V and 6 bases from J, the junction kept 13 bases outside the gene matches. Germline V gives CDR1 MDHEN, CDR2 SYDVKM. The CDR3 length is 16 residues. CDR3 residues: CASSPGTGTGASEQYF. The CDR3 DNA reads TGTGCCAGCAGTCCAGGCACGGGGACAGGGGCCTCCGAGCAGTACTTC.